Shown below are 8 T cell receptor beta chains from a single sample sequenced in a study of blood T cells in healthy people across ages (dated by TCRdb to about 2015). To prepare the library, 5' RACE was applied. A second PCR of about 7 to 12 cycles was performed with a sample-barcoded 5' primer and a J-beta primer mix. TCRdb cleaned the public reads at Q25 with fastp, built clones with MiXCR and kept in-frame beta chains. Rows are unified per CDR3 protein, each entry keeping the most common DNA and genes. Across this sample there are over 1,500,000 distinct CDR3 sequences, with around 42% seen only once. In total, the top ten clones hold more than 20% of the sample. The source material was blood. All receptors come from a human donor in good health.

This clonotype has just a few counts. The germline gene is not matched at one end of the junction; a read error may be the cause. V is TRBV6-5 and J is TRBJ1-5; no clear D. The germline V gene encodes CDR1 MNHEY and CDR2 SVGAGI. The CDR3 has 14 residues. CDR3 coding DNA: TGTACCAGCAGCCGAAAGGATAGCAATCAGCCCCAGCATTTT. This gives the protein CTSSRKDSNQPQHF.

V gene TRBV7-2 combines with J gene TRBJ1-2; no clear D gene. Per the germline V gene, CDR1 is SGHTA and CDR2 is FQGNSA. The CDR3 loop spans 17 amino acids. Trimming cost V 5 bases and J 4 bases, with 23 bases left between them. CDR3 protein: CASSPEMVDGNLYGYTF. The DNA of the CDR3 is TGTGCCAGCAGCCCAGAAATGGTAGACGGAAACCTCTATGGCTACACCTTC.

This CDR3 reads CASSPHGQGAYNEQFF. The CDR3 bases are TGTGCCAGCAGTCCGCACGGACAGGGGGCCTACAATGAGCAGTTCTTC. This rearrangement joins TRBV27 to TRBJ2-1; 10 nucleotides align to TRBD1. J was trimmed by 2 bases and V by 5 bases; bases with no gene match: 6. The CDR3 totals 16 residues. The germline V gene has CDR1 MNHEY and CDR2 SMNVEV (reference sequence).

The chain carries TRBV4-3 and TRBJ1-6, with D unclear. The CDR3 runs to 14 residues. The germline gives CDR1 LGHNA, CDR2 YSLEER. V lost 1 base, J lost 9 bases, and 10 bases lay in between. CDR3 sequence: CASSQVTSGSPLHF. As DNA, the CDR3 is TGCGCCAGCAGCCAAGTTACTTCGGGTTCACCCCTCCACTTT.

This chain uses TRBV2 with TRBJ2-6, with 8 bases fitting TRBD1. Germline loops: CDR1 SNHLY, CDR2 FYNNEI. The CDR3 totals 18 residues. J gave up 0 bases and V 1 base, and 5 bases lay outside the gene matches. The DNA for the CDR3 is TGTGCCAGCAGTGAAGGGGGACAGGTTCCCTCTGGGGCCAACGTCCTGACTTTC. It encodes CASSEGGQVPSGANVLTF.

This clonotype appeared a few times. V and J are TRBV5-1 and TRBJ2-1; TRBD2 might be the D (6 bases). Trimming removed 4 bases at V and 4 bases at J, with 15 bases between. CDR3 size: 15 residues. Germline loops: CDR1 SGHRS, CDR2 YFSETQ. The CDR3: CASSLFTGEYNEQFF. The CDR3 region has the DNA TGCGCCAGCAGCCTTTTCACGGGGGAATACAATGAGCAGTTCTTC.

Points on this clonotype: At one boundary the junction diverges from the germline segment, which might be a read error. This chain joins TRBV7-3 and TRBJ2-1; TRBD2 is a possible D gene (7 bases). CDR3 length: 20 amino acids. Per the germline V gene, CDR1 is SGHTA and CDR2 is FQGTGA. CDR3 nucleotides: TGTGCCAGCAACTTAACCGGGGGGCCTCCTTGGCAGAGCTCCTACAATGAGCAGTTCTTC. Translation gives CASNLTGGPPWQSSYNEQFF.

This chain links TRBV20-1 with TRBJ2-2; 10 bases line up with TRBD1. After removal of 2 bases from V and 6 bases from J, the junction contained 6 bases not matched to a gene. The CDR3 extends over 15 amino acids. CDR1 DFQATT and CDR2 SNEGSKA come from the germline V gene (reference sequence). CDR3 loop: CSARHRGQGPGELFF. The CDR3, as DNA: TGCAGTGCTAGACATCGGGGACAGGGGCCCGGGGAGCTGTTTTTT.